The present T cell receptor beta chain was sequenced within a study of blood T cells in healthy people across ages. Germline CDR1 is SGHAT and CDR2 is FQNNGV. CDR3 length: 13 residues. V was shortened by 4 bases and J by 11 bases, with 17 bases between the two germline ends. A J-beta primer mix and a sample-barcoded 5' primer were used in a second PCR of roughly 7 to 12 cycles. At least 3 million CDR3-containing paired-end reads were obtained per sample. TCRdb independently ran MiXCR on the 5' RACE reads; one entry per CDR3 protein. The sample lists around 870,000 distinct CDR3 sequences; roughly 26% were seen once.

The clonotype comes from a woman aged 80 or over in good health. Specimen: blood. This chain uses TRBV11-2 with TRBJ2-5; no clear D gene. In nucleotides, the CDR3 is TGTGCCAGCAGCTCTCTCCGTCAGGAGTCGCAGTACTTC. As protein: CASSSLRQESQYF.